These 18 T cell receptor beta chains came from one sample sequenced in a study of Graves' ophthalmopathy and Graves' hyperthyroidism. Amplification from RNA transcripts yielded the TCR beta CDR3 regions. Second-round multiplex PCR came after a first-round RT-PCR that employed HTBI primers. MiXCR, run by TCRdb on the multiplex PCR reads, gives a single entry per CDR3 protein. The sample has about 420,000 distinct CDR3 sequences, approximately 21% seen once. Sequences were obtained from peripheral blood. These receptor sequences come from a woman under 30 with stable Graves' hyperthyroidism.

This clonotype was counted at least ten times. This chain links TRBV19 with TRBJ2-2, with a possible D match to TRBD2 (5 bases). Trimming took off 5 bases at V and 9 bases at J, with 10 bases between the two ends. The CDR3 has 12 residues. The germline CDR1 and CDR2 sequences are LNHDA and SQIVND (reference sequence). The CDR3 is CASSVDSWELFF. In DNA form, the CDR3 reads TGTGCCAGTAGTGTGGACTCATGGGAGCTGTTTTTT.

This clonotype was seen at least ten times. The chain uses TRBV15 and TRBJ1-1; tentatively, D is TRBD1 (6 bases). Germline CDR1 is LNHNV and CDR2 is YYDKDF (reference sequence). This CDR3 contains 13 residues. With 1 base removed from V and 7 bases from J, the gap between germline ends came to 10 bases. The CDR3 region is CATSRVVRGEAFF. The CDR3 DNA follows: TGTGCCACCAGCAGAGTAGTCAGGGGTGAAGCTTTCTTT.

Many counts were recorded for this clonotype. V and J are TRBV29-1 and TRBJ2-7; D unclear. The germline CDR1 and CDR2 sequences are SQVTM and ANQGSEA. V was cut by 8 bases and J by 3 bases, with 23 bases left in between. The CDR3 spans 15 residues. The CDR3 nucleotides are TGCAGCCCTCAGGAAAGGGCAGCTACCATCTACGAGCAGTACTTC. Translated, it gives CSPQERAATIYEQYF.

Many counts were recorded for this clonotype. This chain joins TRBV7-2 and TRBJ2-7; TRBD2 agrees at 7 bases. V lost 5 bases, J lost 0 bases, and 7 bases stayed unmatched. This CDR3 spans 15 amino acids. Germline loops: CDR1 SGHTA, CDR2 FQGNSA. The CDR3 region is CASSPARTSSYEQYF. CDR3 sequence (DNA): TGTGCCAGCAGCCCCGCGAGGACTAGCTCCTACGAGCAGTACTTC. The full variable domain, with the rest looked up from reference TRBV7-2 and TRBJ2-7, is GAGVSQSPSNKVTEKGKDVELRCDPISGHTALYWYRQSLGQGLEFLIYFQGNSAPDKSGLPSDRFSAERTGGSVSTLTIQRTQQEDSAVYLCASSPARTSSYEQYFGPGTRLTVT.

At least ten counts were recorded for this clonotype. The DNA of the CDR3 is TGTGCCAGCAGCCAAGAAGCGGGAGGGACCCAGTACTTC. This encodes CASSQEAGGTQYF. The chain recombines TRBV3-1 with TRBJ2-5; 9 bases fit TRBD2. CDR3 length: 13 amino acids. CDR1 is LGHDT and CDR2 is YNNKEL in the germline V gene (reference sequence). V lost 0 bases, J lost 7 bases, and 0 bases stayed unmatched.

This chain uses TRBV12-3 or TRBV12-4 with TRBJ1-1; 8 bases line up with TRBD1. V was pared by 4 bases and J by 2 bases, with 6 bases of the junction left unmatched. This CDR3 comprises 15 residues. The CDR3 is CASSSRTGRNTEAFF. CDR3 sequence (DNA): TGTGCCAGCAGTTCCCGGACAGGGAGAAACACTGAAGCTTTCTTT.

The V and J genes are TRBV20-1 and TRBJ1-1; 7 bases are a match to TRBD1. This CDR3 contains 14 residues. CDR1 and CDR2 (germline): DFQATT, SNEGSKA (reference sequence). After removal of 1 base from V and 4 bases from J, the junction contained 6 bases not matched to a gene. The DNA for the CDR3 is TGCAGTGCTAGAGGTCAGGGGGTTAGCACTGAAGCTTTCTTT. This gives the protein CSARGQGVSTEAFF.

With respect to this clonotype: A read error may account for a junction end that differs from germline. The CDR3 protein is CASSRDRYTGELFF. For the CDR3, the DNA is TGTGCCAGCAGCCGCGACAGATACACCGGAGAGCTGTTTTTT. This chain uses TRBV28 with TRBJ2-2; D might be TRBD1 (5 bases). Per the germline V gene, CDR1 is MDHEN and CDR2 is SYDVKM. The CDR3 has 14 residues.

This rearrangement joins TRBV12-3 or TRBV12-4 to TRBJ2-7; 9 bases fit TRBD2. The CDR3 contains 14 residues. After removal of 6 bases from V and 9 bases from J, the junction contained 12 bases not matched to a gene. CDR3 region: CASSRLAGVGGQYF. The CDR3 DNA follows: TGTGCCAGCAGCCGGTTAGCGGGAGTAGGGGGGCAGTACTTC.

This clonotype was observed at least ten times. This chain links TRBV6-1 with TRBJ1-2; 7 nucleotides align to TRBD1. The V gene end was trimmed by 5 bases and the J gene end by 8 bases; junction bases not matched to a gene: 14. The CDR3 runs to 15 residues. Per germline, CDR1 MNHNS and CDR2 SASEGT. This chain's CDR3 is CASSPLTGFLQGYTF. CDR3 nucleotides: TGTGCCAGCAGTCCCCTGACAGGGTTCTTACAGGGCTACACCTTC.

This clonotype was observed at least ten times. The rearrangement links TRBV27 to TRBJ2-7; 12 positions agree with TRBD1. Germline CDR1 is MNHEY and CDR2 is SMNVEV (reference sequence). V shed 4 bases, J shed 9 bases, and the junction held 10 bases outside the gene matches. This CDR3 is 15 amino acids long. The CDR3: CASSYRDRGRKVQYF. CDR3 nucleotides: TGTGCCAGCAGTTACCGGGACAGGGGGCGGAAGGTGCAGTACTTC.

This clonotype was observed a handful of times. The V call is TRBV13, the J call TRBJ2-2, with 12 bases aligning to TRBD2. V was clipped by 5 bases and J by 3 bases; unmatched bases: 7. The CDR3 sequence is 17 residues long. Germline-derived CDR1 and CDR2 are PRHDT and FYEKMQ (reference sequence). This CDR3 reads CASSTAGTSGYTGELFF. CDR3 nucleotide sequence: TGTGCCAGCAGCACCGCCGGGACTAGCGGGTACACCGGGGAGCTGTTTTTT.

This sequence joins TRBV12-3 or TRBV12-4 and TRBJ1-3; TRBD1 matches at 11 bases. The CDR3 consists of 16 residues. V was clipped by 6 bases and J by 2 bases; unmatched bases: 6. Written as DNA, the CDR3 is TGTGCCAGCAGATCCCGGACAGGGGGCACTGGAAACACCATATATTTT. This sequence encodes CASRSRTGGTGNTIYF.

This clonotype was observed at least ten times. In DNA, the CDR3 is TGTGCCAGCTCACCAGTTAGAGAGACCCAGTACTTC. It codes for CASSPVRETQYF. The chain recombines TRBV18 with TRBJ2-5; D unresolved. CDR1 is KGHSH, CDR2 LQKENI, per germline. With 2 bases removed from V and 4 bases from J, the gap between germline ends came to 5 bases. The CDR3 spans 12 residues.

Details on this clonotype: A single base separates this from a much larger clone, so it may be a read error. The rearrangement joins TRBV10-2 to TRBJ2-7, with 9 bases matching TRBD1. Trimming took 6 bases from V and 3 from J; bases not matched to a gene: 9. The CDR3 length is 15 residues. Germline V gives CDR1 WSHSY, CDR2 SAAADI. As DNA, the CDR3 is TGCGCCAGCAGGCCCGGGACAGGGTTAGGCTACGAGCAGTACTTC. It encodes CASRPGTGLGYEQYF.

This clonotype has at least ten counts. This sequence joins TRBV18 and TRBJ1-1, with a possible D match to TRBD1 (6 bases). This CDR3 spans 14 amino acids. Trimming shortened V by 0 bases and J by 1 base, and 6 bases separated the two germline ends. Germline CDR1 is KGHSH and CDR2 is LQKENI. The DNA for the CDR3 is TGTGCCAGCTCACCACCGACAGGGAACACTGAAGCTTTCTTT. Translating it yields CASSPPTGNTEAFF.

This clonotype was seen ten or more times. This rearrangement joins TRBV7-8 to TRBJ1-1; 9 bases are shared with TRBD1. Trimming at V came to 6 bases and at J to 7 bases, leaving 9 bases not matched to a gene. The V gene's germline CDR1 is SGHVS and CDR2 FQNEAQ. The CDR3 is made up of 14 amino acids. CDR3 coding DNA: TGTGCCAGCAGTCCGAACAGGGGGCGCGATGAAGCTTTCTTT. Its translation: CASSPNRGRDEAFF.

This clonotype has a handful of counts. The rearrangement links TRBV5-1 to TRBJ2-3, with D perhaps matching TRBD1 or TRBD2 (6 bases each). This CDR3 has 15 amino acids. Germline V gives CDR1 SGHRS, CDR2 YFSETQ. Trimming removed 0 bases at V and 4 bases at J, with 12 bases between. The DNA for the CDR3 is TGCGCCAGCAGCTTGGCCGGAAGGGGGGCAGATACGCAGTATTTT. Translating it yields CASSLAGRGADTQYF.